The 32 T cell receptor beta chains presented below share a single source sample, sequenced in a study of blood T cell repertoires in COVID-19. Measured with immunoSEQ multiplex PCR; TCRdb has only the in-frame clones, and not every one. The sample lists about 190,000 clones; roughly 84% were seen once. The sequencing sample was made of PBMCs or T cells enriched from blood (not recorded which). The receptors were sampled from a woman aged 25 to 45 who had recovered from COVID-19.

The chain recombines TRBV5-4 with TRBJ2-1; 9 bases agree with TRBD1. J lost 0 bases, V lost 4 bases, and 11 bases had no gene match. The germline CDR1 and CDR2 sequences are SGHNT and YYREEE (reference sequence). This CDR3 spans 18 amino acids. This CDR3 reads CASSIPGTGISSYNEQFF. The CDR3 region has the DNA TGTGCCAGCAGCATACCCGGGACAGGGATCAGCTCCTACAATGAGCAGTTCTTC.

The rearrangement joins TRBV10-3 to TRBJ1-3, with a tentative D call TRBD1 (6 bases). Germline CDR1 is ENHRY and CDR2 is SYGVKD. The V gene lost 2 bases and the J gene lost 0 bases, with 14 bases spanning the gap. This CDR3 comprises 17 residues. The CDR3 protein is CAISETTRGPSGNTIYF. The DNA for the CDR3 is TGTGCCATCAGTGAGACTACCAGGGGCCCCTCTGGAAACACCATATATTTT.

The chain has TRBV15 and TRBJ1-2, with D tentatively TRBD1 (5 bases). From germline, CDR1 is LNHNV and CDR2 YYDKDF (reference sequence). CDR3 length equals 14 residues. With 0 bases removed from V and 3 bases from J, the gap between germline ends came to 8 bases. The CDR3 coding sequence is TGTGCCACCAGCAGAGATAAGGGGTACTATGGCTACACCTTC. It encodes CATSRDKGYYGYTF.

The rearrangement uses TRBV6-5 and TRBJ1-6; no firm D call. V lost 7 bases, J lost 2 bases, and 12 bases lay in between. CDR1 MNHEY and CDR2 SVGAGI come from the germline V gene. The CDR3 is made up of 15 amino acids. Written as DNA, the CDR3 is TGTGCCAGCACCTACGAGGTTGCCTATAATTCACCCCTCCACTTT. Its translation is CASTYEVAYNSPLHF.

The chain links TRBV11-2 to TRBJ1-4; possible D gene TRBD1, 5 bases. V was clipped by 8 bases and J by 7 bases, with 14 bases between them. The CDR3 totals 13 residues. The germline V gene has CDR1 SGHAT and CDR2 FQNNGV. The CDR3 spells CASCRVGAEKLFF. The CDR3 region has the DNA TGTGCCAGCTGCAGGGTAGGGGCTGAAAAACTGTTTTTT. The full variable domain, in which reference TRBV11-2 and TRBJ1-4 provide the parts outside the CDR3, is EAGVAQSPRYKIIEKRQSVAFWCNPISGHATLYWYQQILGQGPKLLIQFQNNGVVDDSQLPKDRFSAERLKGVDSTLKIQPAKLEDSAVYLCASCRVGAEKLFFGSGTQLSVL.

CDR3 amino acids: CASSLRQGGLGGNQPQHF. The CDR3 DNA follows: TGTGCCAGCAGTTTAAGACAGGGGGGCTTAGGGGGCAATCAGCCCCAGCATTTT. V usage is TRBV28 and J usage is TRBJ1-5; 9 nucleotides match TRBD1. The V segment lost 2 bases and the J segment 2 bases; nucleotides outside the gene matches: 10. Per the germline V gene, CDR1 is MDHEN and CDR2 is SYDVKM. The CDR3 runs 18 residues. Full variable domain (outside the CDR3, taken from reference TRBV28 and TRBJ1-5): DVKVTQSSRYLVKRTGEKVFLECVQDMDHENMFWYRQDPGLGLRLIYFSYDVKMKEKGDIPEGYSVSREKKERFSLILESASTNQTSMYLCASSLRQGGLGGNQPQHFGDGTRLSIL.

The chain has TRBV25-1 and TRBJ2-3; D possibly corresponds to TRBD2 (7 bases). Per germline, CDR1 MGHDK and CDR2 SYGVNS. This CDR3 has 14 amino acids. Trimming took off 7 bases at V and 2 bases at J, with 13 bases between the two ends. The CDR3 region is CASNPGGHTDTQYF. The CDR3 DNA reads TGTGCCAGCAACCCGGGGGGCCACACAGATACGCAGTATTTT.

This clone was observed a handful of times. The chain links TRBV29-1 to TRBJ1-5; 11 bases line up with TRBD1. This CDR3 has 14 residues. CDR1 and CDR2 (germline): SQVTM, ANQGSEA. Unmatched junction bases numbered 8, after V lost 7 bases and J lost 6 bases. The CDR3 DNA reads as TGCAGCGCCGCCGGGACAGGGGGTACTCAGCCCCAGCATTTT. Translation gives CSAAGTGGTQPQHF.

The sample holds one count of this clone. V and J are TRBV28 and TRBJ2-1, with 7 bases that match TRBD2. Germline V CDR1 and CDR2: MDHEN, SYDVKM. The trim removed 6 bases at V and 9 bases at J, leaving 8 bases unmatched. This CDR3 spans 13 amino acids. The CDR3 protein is CASRGAGVGEQFF. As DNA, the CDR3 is TGTGCCAGCAGAGGGGCGGGAGTGGGTGAGCAGTTCTTC.

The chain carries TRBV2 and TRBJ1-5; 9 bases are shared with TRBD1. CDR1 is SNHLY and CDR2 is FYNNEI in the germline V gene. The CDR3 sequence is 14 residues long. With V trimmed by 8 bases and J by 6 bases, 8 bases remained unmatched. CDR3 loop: CASAEDRGIQPQHF. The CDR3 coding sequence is TGTGCCAGCGCGGAGGACAGGGGAATTCAGCCCCAGCATTTT.

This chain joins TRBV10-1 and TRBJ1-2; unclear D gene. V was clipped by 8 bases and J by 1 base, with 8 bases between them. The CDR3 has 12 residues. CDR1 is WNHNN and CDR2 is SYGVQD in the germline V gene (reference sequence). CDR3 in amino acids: CASSRDNYGYTF. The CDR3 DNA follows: TGCGCCAGCTCGAGGGATAACTATGGCTACACCTTC.

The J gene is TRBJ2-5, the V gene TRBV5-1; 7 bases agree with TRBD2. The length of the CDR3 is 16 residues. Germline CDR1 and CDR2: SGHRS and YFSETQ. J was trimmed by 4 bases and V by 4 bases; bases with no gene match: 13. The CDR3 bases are TGCGCCAGCAGCCCTGGCGGGGCTAGCGGTGGAGAGACCCAGTACTTC. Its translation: CASSPGGASGGETQYF.

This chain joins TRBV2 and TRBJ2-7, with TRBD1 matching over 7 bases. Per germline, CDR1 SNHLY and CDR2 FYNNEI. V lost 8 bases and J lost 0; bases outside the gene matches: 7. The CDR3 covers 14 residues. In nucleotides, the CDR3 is TGTGCCAGCGCGGCCGGACAGGCCTCCTACGAGCAGTACTTC. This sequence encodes CASAAGQASYEQYF.

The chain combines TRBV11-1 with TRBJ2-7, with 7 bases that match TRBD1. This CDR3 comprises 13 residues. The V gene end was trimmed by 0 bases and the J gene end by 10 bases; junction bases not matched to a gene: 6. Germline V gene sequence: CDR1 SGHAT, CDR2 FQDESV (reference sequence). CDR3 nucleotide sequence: TGTGCCAGCAGCTTAGCCGACAGGGCTAGCCAGTACTTC. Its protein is CASSLADRASQYF.

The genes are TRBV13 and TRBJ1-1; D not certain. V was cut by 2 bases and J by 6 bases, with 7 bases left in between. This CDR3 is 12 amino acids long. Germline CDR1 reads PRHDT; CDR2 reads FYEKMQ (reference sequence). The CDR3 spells CASSLMAAEAFF. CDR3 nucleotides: TGTGCCAGCAGCTTAATGGCGGCTGAAGCTTTCTTT.

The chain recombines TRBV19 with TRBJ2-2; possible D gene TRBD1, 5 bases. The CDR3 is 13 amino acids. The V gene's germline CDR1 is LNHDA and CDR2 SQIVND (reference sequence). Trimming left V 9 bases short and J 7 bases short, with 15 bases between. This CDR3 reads CASAIGDVGELFF. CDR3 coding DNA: TGTGCCAGCGCGATAGGGGATGTCGGGGAGCTGTTTTTT.

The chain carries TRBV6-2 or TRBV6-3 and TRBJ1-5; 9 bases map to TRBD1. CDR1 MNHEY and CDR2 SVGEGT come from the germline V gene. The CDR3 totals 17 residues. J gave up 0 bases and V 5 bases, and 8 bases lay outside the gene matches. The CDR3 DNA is TGTGCCAGCAGTAACAGGGGGCTCCAGGATAGCAATCAGCCCCAGCATTTT. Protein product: CASSNRGLQDSNQPQHF.

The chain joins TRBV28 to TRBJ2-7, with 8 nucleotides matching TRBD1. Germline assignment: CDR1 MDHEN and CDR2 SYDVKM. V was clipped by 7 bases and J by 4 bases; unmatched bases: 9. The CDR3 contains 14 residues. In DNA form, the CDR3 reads TGTGCCAGCACCCGGGACAGGAGAGTTTACGAGCAGTACTTC. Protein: CASTRDRRVYEQYF.

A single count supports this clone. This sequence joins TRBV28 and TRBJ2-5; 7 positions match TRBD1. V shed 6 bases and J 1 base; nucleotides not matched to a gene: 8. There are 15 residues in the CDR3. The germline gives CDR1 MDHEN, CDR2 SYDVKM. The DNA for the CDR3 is TGTGCCAGCAGGGAGACAGGGCGTTCCCAAGAGACCCAGTACTTC. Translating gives CASRETGRSQETQYF.

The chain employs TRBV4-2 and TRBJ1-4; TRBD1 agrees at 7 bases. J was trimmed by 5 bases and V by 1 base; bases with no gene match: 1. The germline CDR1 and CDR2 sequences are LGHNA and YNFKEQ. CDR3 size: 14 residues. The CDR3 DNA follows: TGTGCCAGCAGCCAAGGGGACAGCAATGAAAAACTGTTTTTT. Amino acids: CASSQGDSNEKLFF.

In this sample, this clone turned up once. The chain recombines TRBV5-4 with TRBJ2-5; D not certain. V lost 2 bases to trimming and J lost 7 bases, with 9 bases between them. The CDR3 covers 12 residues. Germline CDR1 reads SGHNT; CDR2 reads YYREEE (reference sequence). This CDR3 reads CASSFTDGTQYF. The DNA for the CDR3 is TGTGCCAGCAGCTTCACAGACGGGACCCAGTACTTC.

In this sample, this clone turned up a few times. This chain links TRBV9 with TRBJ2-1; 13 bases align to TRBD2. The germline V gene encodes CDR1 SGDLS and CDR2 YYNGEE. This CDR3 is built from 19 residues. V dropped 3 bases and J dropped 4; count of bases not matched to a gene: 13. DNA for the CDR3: TGTGCCAGCAGCGCTGGGACTAGCGGGATGGGAGTAGGGTACAATGAGCAGTTCTTC. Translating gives CASSAGTSGMGVGYNEQFF.

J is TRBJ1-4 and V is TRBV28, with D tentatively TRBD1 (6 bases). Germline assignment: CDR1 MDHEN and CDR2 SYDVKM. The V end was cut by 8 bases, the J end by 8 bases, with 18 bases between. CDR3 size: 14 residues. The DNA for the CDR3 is TGTGCCAGCTCCCGGGGGGGCGCAGAGGAAAAACTGTTTTTT. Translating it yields CASSRGGAEEKLFF.

The CDR3 coding sequence is TGTGCCAGCAGCCATAGAGCGGATACGCAGTATTTT. Translating gives CASSHRADTQYF. The chain recombines TRBV3-1 (or the pseudogene TRBV3-2) with TRBJ2-3; D is ambiguous. CDR3 size: 12 residues. Germline CDR1 is LGHDT and CDR2 is YNNKEL (reference sequence). V lost 3 bases to trimming and J lost 6 bases, with 7 bases between them.

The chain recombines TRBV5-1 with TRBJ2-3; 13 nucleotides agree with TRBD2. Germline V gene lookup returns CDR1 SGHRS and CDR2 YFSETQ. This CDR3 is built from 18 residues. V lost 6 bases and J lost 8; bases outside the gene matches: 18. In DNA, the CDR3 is TGCGCCAGCAAGGATCTTCTCACTAGCGGGGGGGCCGTGGGTACGCAGTATTTT. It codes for CASKDLLTSGGAVGTQYF.

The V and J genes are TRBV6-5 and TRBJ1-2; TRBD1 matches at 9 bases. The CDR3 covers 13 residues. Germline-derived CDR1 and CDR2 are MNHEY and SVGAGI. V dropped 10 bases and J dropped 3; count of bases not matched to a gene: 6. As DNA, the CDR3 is TGTGCCACCGTGGGACAGGGTCACTATGGCTACACCTTC. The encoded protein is CATVGQGHYGYTF.

CDR3: CASSLGGEAGYTF. The CDR3 bases are TGTGCCAGCAGCTTAGGAGGGGAGGCTGGCTACACCTTC. This chain connects TRBV11-1 to TRBJ1-2, with a possible D match to TRBD1 (5 bases). CDR3 length equals 13 residues. V lost 1 base and J 7 bases, leaving 10 bases between the germline ends. Germline CDR1 is SGHAT and CDR2 is FQDESV (reference sequence).

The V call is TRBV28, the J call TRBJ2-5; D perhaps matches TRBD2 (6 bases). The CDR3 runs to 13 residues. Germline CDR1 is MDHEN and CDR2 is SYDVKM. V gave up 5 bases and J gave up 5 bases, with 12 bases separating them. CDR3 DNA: TGTGCCAGCAGTACCCTAGCGCTTGAGACCCAGTACTTC. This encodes CASSTLALETQYF.

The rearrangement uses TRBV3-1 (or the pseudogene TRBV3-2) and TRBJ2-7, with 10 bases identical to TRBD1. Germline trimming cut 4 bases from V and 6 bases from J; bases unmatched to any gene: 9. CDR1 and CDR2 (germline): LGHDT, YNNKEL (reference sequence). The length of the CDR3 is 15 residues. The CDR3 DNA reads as TGTGCCAGCAGCCCCAGACAGGGGGCTTTGTTCGAGCAGTACGTC. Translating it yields CASSPRQGALFEQYV.

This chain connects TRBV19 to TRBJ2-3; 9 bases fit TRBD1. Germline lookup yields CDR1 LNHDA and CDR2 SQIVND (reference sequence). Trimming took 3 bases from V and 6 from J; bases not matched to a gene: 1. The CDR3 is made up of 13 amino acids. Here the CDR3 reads CASSMDRGDTQYF. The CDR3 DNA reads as TGTGCCAGTAGTATGGACAGGGGTGATACGCAGTATTTT.

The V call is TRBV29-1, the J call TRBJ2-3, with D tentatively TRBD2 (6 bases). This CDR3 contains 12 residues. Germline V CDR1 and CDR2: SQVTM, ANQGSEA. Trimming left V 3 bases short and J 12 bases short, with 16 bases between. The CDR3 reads CSVEEGGGLQYF. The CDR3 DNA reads TGCAGCGTTGAGGAGGGTGGTGGCTTACAGTATTTT.

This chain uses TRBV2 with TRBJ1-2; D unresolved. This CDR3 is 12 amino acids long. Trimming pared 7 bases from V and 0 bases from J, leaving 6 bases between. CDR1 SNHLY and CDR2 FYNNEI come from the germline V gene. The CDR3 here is CASIYTNYGYTF. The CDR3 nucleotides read TGTGCCAGCATATATACTAACTATGGCTACACCTTC.